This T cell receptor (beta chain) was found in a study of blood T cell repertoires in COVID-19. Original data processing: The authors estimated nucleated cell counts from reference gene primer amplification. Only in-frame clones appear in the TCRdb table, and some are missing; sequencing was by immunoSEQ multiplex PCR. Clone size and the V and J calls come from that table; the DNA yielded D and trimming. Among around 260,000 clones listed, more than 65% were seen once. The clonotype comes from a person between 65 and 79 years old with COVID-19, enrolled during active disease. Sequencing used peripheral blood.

Here the CDR3 DNA reads TGTGCCAGCAGTCCGCCGGGACAGGGAGTCTTTGAGACACCCGGGGAGCTGTTTTTT. Protein sequence: CASSPPGQGVFETPGELFF. The gene calls are TRBV28 and TRBJ2-2; 9 bases match TRBD1. The CDR3 loop spans 19 amino acids. V trimming: 5 bases; J trimming: 6 bases; junction bases outside the gene matches: 19. In germline, CDR1 is MDHEN, CDR2 SYDVKM.